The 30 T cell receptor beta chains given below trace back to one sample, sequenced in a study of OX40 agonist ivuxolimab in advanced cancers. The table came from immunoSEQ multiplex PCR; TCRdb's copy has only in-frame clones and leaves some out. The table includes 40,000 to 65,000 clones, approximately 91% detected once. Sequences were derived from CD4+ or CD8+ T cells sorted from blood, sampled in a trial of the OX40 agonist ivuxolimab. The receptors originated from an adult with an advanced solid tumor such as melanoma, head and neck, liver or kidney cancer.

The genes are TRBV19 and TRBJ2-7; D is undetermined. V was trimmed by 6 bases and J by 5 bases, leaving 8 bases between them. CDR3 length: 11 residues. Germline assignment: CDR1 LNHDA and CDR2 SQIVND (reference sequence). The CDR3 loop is CASSKNHEQYF. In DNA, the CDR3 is TGTGCCAGTAGCAAGAACCACGAGCAGTACTTC.

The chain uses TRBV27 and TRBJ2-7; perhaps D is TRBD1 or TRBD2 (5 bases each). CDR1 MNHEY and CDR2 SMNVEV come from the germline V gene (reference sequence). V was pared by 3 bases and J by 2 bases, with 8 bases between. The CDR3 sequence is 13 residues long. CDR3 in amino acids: CASSFVGAYEQYF. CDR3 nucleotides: TGTGCCAGCAGTTTCGTGGGGGCCTACGAGCAGTACTTC.

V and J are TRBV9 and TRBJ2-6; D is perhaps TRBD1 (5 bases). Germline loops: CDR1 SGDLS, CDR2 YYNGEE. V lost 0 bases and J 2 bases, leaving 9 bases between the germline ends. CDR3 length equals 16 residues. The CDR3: CASSVVGVPGANVLTF. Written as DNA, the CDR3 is TGTGCCAGCAGCGTAGTAGGGGTTCCTGGGGCCAACGTCCTGACTTTC. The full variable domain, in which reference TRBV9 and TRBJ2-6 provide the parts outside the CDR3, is DSGVTQTPKHLITATGQRVTLRCSPRSGDLSVYWYQQSLDQGLQFLIQYYNGEERAKGNILERFSAQQFPDLHSELNLSSLELGDSALYFCASSVVGVPGANVLTFGAGSRLTVL.

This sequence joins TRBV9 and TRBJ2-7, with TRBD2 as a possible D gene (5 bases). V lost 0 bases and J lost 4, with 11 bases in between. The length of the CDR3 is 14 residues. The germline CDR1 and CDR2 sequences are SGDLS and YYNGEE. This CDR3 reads CASSVDPGGYEQYF. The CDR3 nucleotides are TGTGCCAGCAGCGTAGACCCGGGCGGGTACGAGCAGTACTTC.

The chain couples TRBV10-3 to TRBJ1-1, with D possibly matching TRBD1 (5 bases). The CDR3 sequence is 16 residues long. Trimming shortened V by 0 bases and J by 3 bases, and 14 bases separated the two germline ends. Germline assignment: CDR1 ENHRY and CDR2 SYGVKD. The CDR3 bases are TGTGCCATCAGTGAGTCACTGGGGACGGGGGACACTGAAGCTTTCTTT. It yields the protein CAISESLGTGDTEAFF.

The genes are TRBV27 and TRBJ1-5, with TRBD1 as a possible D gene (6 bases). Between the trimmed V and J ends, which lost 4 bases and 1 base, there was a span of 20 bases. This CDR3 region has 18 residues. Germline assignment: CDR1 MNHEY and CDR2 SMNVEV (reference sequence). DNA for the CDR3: TGTGCCAGCAGTTCCCCTCCAGGGGATAAGTTAAGCAATCAGCCCCAGCATTTT. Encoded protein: CASSSPPGDKLSNQPQHF.

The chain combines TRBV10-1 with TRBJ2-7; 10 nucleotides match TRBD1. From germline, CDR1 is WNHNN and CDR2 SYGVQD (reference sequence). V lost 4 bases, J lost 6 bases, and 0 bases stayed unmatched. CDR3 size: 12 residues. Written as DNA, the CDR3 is TGCGCCAGCAGTGGGACAGGGGGCGAGCAGTACTTC. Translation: CASSGTGGEQYF.

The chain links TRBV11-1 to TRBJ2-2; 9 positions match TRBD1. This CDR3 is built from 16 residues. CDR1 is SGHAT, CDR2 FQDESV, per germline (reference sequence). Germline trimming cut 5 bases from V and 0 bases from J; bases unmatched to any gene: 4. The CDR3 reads CASSARTGANTGELFF. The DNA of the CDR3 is TGTGCCAGCAGCGCCCGGACAGGGGCGAACACCGGGGAGCTGTTTTTT.

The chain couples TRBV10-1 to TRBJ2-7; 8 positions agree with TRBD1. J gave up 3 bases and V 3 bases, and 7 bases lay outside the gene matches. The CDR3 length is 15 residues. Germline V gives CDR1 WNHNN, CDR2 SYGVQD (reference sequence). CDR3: CASSDPRGPLYEQYF. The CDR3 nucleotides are TGCGCCAGCAGTGACCCCAGGGGGCCCCTCTACGAGCAGTACTTC.

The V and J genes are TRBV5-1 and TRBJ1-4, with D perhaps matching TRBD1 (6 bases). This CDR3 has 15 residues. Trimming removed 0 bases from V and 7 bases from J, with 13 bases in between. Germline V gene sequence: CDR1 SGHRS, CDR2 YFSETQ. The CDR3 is CASSLERGASEKLFF. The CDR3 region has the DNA TGCGCCAGCAGCTTGGAGCGGGGGGCGAGTGAAAAACTGTTTTTT.

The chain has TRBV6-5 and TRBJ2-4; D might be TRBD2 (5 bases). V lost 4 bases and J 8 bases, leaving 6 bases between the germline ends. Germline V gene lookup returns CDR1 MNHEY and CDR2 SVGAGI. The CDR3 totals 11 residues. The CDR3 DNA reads TGTGCCAGCAGTTCGGGATACATTCAGTACTTC. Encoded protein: CASSSGYIQYF.

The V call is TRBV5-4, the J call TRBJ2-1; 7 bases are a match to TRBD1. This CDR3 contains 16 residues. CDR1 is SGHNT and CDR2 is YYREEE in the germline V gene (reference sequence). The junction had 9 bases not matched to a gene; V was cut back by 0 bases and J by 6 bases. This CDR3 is CASSLATGKTLNEQFF. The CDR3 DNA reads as TGTGCCAGCAGCTTGGCGACAGGGAAAACTCTCAATGAGCAGTTCTTC.

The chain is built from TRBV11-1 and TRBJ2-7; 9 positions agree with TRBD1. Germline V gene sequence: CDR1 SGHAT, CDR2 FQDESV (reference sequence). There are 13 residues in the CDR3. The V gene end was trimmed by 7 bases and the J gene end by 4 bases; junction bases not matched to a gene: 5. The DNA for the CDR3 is TGTGCCAGCACCGGGACAGGGAGGTACGAGCAGTACTTC. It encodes CASTGTGRYEQYF.

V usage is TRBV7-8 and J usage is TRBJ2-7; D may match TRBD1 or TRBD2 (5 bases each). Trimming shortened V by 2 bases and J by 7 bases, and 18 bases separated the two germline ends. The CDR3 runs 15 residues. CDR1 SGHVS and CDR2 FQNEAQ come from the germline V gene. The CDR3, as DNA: TGTGCCAGCAGCTTATCGCCGGGACGCTCTAGGGAGCAGTACTTC. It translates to CASSLSPGRSREQYF.

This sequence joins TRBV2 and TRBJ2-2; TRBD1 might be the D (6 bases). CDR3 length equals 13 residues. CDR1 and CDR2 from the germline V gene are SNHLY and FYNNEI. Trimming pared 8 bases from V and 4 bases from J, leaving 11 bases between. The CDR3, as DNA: TGTGCCAGCGGCGGACAGATCACCGGGGAGCTGTTTTTT. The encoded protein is CASGGQITGELFF. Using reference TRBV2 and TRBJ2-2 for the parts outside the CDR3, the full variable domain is EPEVTQTPSHQVTQMGQEVILRCVPISNHLYFYWYRQILGQKVEFLVSFYNNEISEKSEIFDDQFSVERPDGSNFTLKIRSTKLEDSAMYFCASGGQITGELFFGEGSRLTVL.

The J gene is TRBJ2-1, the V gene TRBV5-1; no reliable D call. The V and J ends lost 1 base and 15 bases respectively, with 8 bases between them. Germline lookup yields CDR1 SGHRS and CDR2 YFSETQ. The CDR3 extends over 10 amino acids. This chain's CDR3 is CASSLTPRFF. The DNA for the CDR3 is TGCGCCAGCAGCTTGACCCCTCGGTTCTTC.

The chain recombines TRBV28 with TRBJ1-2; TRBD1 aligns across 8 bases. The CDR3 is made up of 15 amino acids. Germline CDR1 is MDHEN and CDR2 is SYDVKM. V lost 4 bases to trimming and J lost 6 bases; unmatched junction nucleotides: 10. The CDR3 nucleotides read TGTGCCAGCAGTTCAGGGGGCGGGGGATTGGATGGCTACACCTTC. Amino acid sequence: CASSSGGGGLDGYTF.

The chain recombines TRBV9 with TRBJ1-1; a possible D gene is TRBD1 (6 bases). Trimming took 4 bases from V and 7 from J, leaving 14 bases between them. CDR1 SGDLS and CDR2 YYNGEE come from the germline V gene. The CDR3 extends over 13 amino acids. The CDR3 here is CASSRYRAGEAFF. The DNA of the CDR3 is TGTGCCAGCAGCCGATACAGGGCCGGTGAAGCTTTCTTT.

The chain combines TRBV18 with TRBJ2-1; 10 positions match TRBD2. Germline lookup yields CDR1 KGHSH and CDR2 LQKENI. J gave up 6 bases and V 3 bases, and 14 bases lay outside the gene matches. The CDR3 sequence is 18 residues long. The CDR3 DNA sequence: TGTGCCAGCTCACCCTTCCTCGGGAGCGGGGGGGCCACCAATGAGCAGTTCTTC. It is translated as CASSPFLGSGGATNEQFF.

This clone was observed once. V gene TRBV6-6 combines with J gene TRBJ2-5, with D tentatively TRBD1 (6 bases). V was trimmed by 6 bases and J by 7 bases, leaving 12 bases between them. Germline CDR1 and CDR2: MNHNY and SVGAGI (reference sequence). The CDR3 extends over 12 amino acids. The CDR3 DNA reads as TGTGCCAGCAGGACAGGTGGGGGGACCCAGTACTTC. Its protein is CASRTGGGTQYF.

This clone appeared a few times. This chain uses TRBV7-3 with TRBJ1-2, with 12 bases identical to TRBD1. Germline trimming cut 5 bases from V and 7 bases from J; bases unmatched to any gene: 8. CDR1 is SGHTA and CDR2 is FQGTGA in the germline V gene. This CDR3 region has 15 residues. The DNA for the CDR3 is TGTGCCAGCAGCCCGGGGACAGGGGGCAAAGTTGGCTACACCTTC. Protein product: CASSPGTGGKVGYTF.

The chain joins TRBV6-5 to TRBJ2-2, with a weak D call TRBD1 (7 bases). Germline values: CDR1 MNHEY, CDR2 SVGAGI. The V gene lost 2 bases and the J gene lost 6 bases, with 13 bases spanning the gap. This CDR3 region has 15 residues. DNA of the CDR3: TGTGCCAGCAGTTACGCGACAGGGAGGCCCGGGGAGCTGTTTTTT. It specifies CASSYATGRPGELFF.

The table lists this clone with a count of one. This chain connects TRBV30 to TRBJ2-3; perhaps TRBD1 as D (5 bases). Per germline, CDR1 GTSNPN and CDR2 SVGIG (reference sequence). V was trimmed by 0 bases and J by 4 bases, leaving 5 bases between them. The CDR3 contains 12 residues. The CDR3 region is CAWSVGPDTQYF. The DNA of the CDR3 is TGTGCCTGGAGTGTGGGGCCAGATACGCAGTATTTT.

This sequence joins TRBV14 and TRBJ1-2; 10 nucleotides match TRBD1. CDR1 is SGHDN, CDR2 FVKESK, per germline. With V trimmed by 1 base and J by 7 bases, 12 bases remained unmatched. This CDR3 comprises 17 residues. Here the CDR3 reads CASSQGRGAGTGAGYTF. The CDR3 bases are TGTGCCAGCAGCCAAGGACGCGGAGCCGGGACAGGGGCTGGCTACACCTTC.

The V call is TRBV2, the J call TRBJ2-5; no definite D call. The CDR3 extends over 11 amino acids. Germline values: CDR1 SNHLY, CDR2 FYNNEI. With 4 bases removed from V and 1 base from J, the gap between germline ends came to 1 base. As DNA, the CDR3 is TGTGCCAGCAGTGTCCAAGAGACCCAGTACTTC. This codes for CASSVQETQYF.

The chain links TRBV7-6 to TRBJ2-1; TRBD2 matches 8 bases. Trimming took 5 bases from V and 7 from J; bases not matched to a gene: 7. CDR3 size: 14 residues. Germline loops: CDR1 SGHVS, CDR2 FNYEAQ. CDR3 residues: CASSGGLVGNEQFF. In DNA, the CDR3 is TGTGCCAGCAGCGGGGGACTAGTAGGTAATGAGCAGTTCTTC.

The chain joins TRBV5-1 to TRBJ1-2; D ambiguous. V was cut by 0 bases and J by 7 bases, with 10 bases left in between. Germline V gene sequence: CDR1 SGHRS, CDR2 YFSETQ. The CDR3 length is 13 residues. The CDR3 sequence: CASSLEGVGGYTF. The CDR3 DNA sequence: TGCGCCAGCAGCTTGGAAGGCGTTGGTGGCTACACCTTC.

CDR3 nucleotides: TGTGCCAGCAGCCCCTCGGGAACTTATGGCTACACCTTC. This translates into CASSPSGTYGYTF. V and J are TRBV6-1 and TRBJ1-2; D is ambiguous. Trimming pared 6 bases from V and 5 bases from J, leaving 13 bases between. This CDR3 is 13 amino acids long. Germline CDR1 reads MNHNS; CDR2 reads SASEGT.

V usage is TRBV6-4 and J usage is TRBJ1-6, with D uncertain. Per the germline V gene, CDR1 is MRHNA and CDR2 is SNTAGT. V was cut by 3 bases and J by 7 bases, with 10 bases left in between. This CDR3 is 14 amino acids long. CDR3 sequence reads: CASSEGSENSPLHF. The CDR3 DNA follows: TGTGCCAGCAGTGAGGGAAGTGAGAATTCACCCCTCCACTTT.

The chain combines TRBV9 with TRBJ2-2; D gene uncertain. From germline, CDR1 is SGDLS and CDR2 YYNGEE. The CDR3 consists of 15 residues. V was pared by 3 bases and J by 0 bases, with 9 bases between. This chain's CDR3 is CASSAGPSNTGELFF. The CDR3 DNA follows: TGTGCCAGCAGCGCCGGGCCGTCGAACACCGGGGAGCTGTTTTTT. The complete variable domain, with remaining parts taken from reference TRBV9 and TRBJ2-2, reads DSGVTQTPKHLITATGQRVTLRCSPRSGDLSVYWYQQSLDQGLQFLIQYYNGEERAKGNILERFSAQQFPDLHSELNLSSLELGDSALYFCASSAGPSNTGELFFGEGSRLTVL.